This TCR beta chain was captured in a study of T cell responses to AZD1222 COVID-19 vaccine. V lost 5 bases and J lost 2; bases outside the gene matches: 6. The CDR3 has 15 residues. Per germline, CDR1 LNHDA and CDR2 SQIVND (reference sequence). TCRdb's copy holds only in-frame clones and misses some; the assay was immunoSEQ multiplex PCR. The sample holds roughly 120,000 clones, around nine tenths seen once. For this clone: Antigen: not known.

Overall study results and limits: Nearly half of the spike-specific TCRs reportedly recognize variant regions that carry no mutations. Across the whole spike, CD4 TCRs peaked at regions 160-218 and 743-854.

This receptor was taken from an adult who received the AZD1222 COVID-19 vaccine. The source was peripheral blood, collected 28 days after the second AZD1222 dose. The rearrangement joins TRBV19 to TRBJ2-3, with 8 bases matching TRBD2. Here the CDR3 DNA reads TGTGCCAGTAGTGTTGGCGGGGGGACCACAGATACGCAGTATTTT. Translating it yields CASSVGGGTTDTQYF.